A single sample gave rise to the 7 T cell receptor beta chains below, sequenced in a study of glioma-infiltrating T cells. Using RNA template, CDR3s of TCR alpha and beta were amplified with iRepertoire arm-PCR. A single record per CDR3 protein comes from TCRdb applying MiXCR to the multiplex PCR reads. The sample holds roughly 42,000 distinct CDR3 sequences, approximately 20% seen once. The sample taken for sequencing was glioma tissue, nonneoplastic brain tissue, or PBMCs (not recorded which). The receptor set was obtained from a human donor with low-grade glioma or glioblastoma, undergoing nonglioma brain surgery, or in good health (not recorded which).

This clonotype was counted at least ten times. The chain couples TRBV6-2 or TRBV6-3 to TRBJ2-7; the match to TRBD1 covers 7 bases. This CDR3 region has 15 residues. Germline CDR1 is MNHEY and CDR2 is SVGEGT. V shed 2 bases, J shed 5 bases, and the junction held 9 bases outside the gene matches. CDR3 nucleotide sequence: TGTGCCAGCAGTTACGTAACAGGGGCAAGGAACGAGCAGTACTTC. This encodes CASSYVTGARNEQYF.

This clonotype appeared many times. The rearrangement uses TRBV3-1 and TRBJ2-5, with unresolved D. Germline loops: CDR1 LGHDT, CDR2 YNNKEL (reference sequence). Trimming cost V 8 bases and J 4 bases, with 8 bases left between them. CDR3 size: 11 residues. The CDR3 region has the DNA TGTGCCAGCGGTCCGGGAGAGACCCAGTACTTC. It yields the protein CASGPGETQYF.

The chain uses TRBV2 and TRBJ1-1; D might be TRBD1 (6 bases). The V gene lost 6 bases and the J gene lost 5 bases, with 16 bases spanning the gap. Germline loops: CDR1 SNHLY, CDR2 FYNNEI. The CDR3 totals 14 residues. The DNA of the CDR3 is TGTGCCAGCAGCGAGACAGGCCGGGGGACTGAAGCTTTCTTT. This codes for CASSETGRGTEAFF.

This clonotype was observed many times. J is TRBJ1-2 and V is TRBV28, with D perhaps matching TRBD1 (6 bases). Germline CDR1 and CDR2: MDHEN and SYDVKM. With 8 bases removed from V and 8 bases from J, the gap between germline ends came to 12 bases. There are 11 residues in the CDR3. CDR3 sequence reads: CASVKGEGYTF. CDR3 sequence (DNA): TGTGCCAGCGTAAAGGGGGAAGGCTACACCTTC.

This clonotype was seen at least ten times. The CDR3 is CASSPFGTPNTGELFF. The CDR3 DNA sequence: TGTGCCAGCAGCCCATTTGGGACACCGAACACCGGGGAGCTGTTTTTT. The V and J genes are TRBV4-2 and TRBJ2-2; a weak D match, TRBD1 (6 bases). The CDR3 is made up of 16 amino acids. Germline values: CDR1 LGHNA, CDR2 YNFKEQ. Trimming removed 4 bases at V and 0 bases at J, with 12 bases between.

This clonotype was seen ten or more times. The rearrangement joins TRBV20-1 to TRBJ1-5; D remains unclear. The germline V gene encodes CDR1 DFQATT and CDR2 SNEGSKA (reference sequence). CDR3 length: 14 residues. V was shortened by 0 bases and J by 4 bases, with 10 bases between the two germline ends. The CDR3 region has the DNA TGCAGTGCTAGAGATAGGAGTCTTAATCAGCCCCAGCATTTT. It is translated as CSARDRSLNQPQHF.

The chain links TRBV5-4 to TRBJ2-5; D call uncertain. Trimming pared 1 base from V and 3 bases from J, leaving 13 bases between. There are 15 residues in the CDR3. Looked up from germline, CDR1 is SGHNT and CDR2 is YYREEE (reference sequence). CDR3 coding DNA: TGTGCCAGCAGCTTGAAGCCCATGACTGAAGAGACCCAGTACTTC. This gives the protein CASSLKPMTEETQYF.